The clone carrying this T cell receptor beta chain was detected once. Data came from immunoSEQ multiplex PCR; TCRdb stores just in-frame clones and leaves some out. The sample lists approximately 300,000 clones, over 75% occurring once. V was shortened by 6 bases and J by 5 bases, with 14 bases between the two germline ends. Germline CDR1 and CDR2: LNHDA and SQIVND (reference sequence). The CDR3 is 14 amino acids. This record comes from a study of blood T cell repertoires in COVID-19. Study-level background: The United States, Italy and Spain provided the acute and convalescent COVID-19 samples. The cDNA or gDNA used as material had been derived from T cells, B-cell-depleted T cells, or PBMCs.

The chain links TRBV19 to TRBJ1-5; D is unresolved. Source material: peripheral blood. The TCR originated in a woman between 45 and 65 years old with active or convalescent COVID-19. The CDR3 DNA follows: TGTGCCAGTAGCCCTAGCCCGCGTCATCAGCCCCAGCATTTT. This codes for CASSPSPRHQPQHF.